The source of this T cell receptor (beta chain) is a study of regulatory T cells in long-lasting Graves disease. In regard to this clonotype: A much larger clone differs from this one at a single base, so this may be a read error.

Time point given: newly diagnosed GD, antithyroid drugs for less than 3 months. Isolated PBMC RNA provided the starting material for the TCR library. The V gene's germline CDR1 is SGHAT and CDR2 FQNNGV. The CDR3 length is 14 residues. Sequencing libraries for TCR beta were prepared with iRepertoire HTBI primers and Arm-PCR of CDR3 regions. MiXCR, run by TCRdb on the multiplex PCR reads, gives a single entry per CDR3 protein. The sample holds over 350,000 distinct CDR3 sequences; 15% are singletons and the top ten take approximately 7.8%. These same records also appear under a second study, on T cells in Graves' hyperthyroidism and ophthalmopathy. That report notes: Separation of ophthalmopathy from stable hyperthyroidism was achieved by a 13 V-J model.

This receptor was identified in a woman aged 40 to 49 with Graves disease. The material was peripheral blood mononuclear cells (PBMCs), obtained at new diagnosis, from a patient treated with antithyroid drugs. The chain is built from TRBV11-2 and TRBJ2-7, with D uncertain. The DNA for the CDR3 is TGTGCCAGCAGTTTAGAGCTCAAGAGCTACGAGCACTACTTC. Amino acids: CASSLELKSYEHYF.